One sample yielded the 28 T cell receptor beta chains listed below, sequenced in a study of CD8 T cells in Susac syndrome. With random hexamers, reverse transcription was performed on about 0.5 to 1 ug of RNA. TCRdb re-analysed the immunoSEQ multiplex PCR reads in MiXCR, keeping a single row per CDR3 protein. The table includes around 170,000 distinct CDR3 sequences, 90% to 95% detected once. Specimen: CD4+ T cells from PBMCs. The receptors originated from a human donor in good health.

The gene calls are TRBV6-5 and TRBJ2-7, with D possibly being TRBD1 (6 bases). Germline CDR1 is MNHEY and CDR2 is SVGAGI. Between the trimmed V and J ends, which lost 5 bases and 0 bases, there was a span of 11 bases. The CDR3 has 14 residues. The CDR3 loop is CASSPEGVSYEQYF. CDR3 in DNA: TGTGCCAGCAGTCCTGAGGGGGTCTCCTACGAGCAGTACTTC.

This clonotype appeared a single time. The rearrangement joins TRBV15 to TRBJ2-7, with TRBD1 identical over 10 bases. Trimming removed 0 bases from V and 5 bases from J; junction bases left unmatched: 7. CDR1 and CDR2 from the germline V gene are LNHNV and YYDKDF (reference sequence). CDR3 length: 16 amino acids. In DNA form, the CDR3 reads TGTGCCACCAGCAGAGATAGGGACAGGGGAAGCAACGAGCAGTACTTC. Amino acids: CATSRDRDRGSNEQYF.

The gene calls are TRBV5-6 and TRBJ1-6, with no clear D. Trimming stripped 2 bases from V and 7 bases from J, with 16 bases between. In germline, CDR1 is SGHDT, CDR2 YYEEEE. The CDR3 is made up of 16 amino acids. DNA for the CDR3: TGTGCCAGCAGCTTAGGAGGCTATCTGGGCAATTCACCCCTCCACTTT. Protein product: CASSLGGYLGNSPLHF.

For the CDR3, the DNA is TGCAGTGCTTCGGGACAGGGGGTAAGCGAGCAGTACTTC. It translates to CSASGQGVSEQYF. This rearrangement joins TRBV20-1 to TRBJ2-7; TRBD1 agrees at 11 bases. There are 13 residues in the CDR3. CDR1 is DFQATT and CDR2 is SNEGSKA in the germline V gene (reference sequence). Losses at the gene ends were 5 bases for V and 6 bases for J; bases not matched to a gene: 6.

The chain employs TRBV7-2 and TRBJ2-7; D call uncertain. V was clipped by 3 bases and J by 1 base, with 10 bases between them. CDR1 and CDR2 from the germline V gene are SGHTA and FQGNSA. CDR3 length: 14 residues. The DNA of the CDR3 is TGTGCCAGCAGCTTCGGTCGGCAGTCCTACGAGCAGTACTTC. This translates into CASSFGRQSYEQYF.

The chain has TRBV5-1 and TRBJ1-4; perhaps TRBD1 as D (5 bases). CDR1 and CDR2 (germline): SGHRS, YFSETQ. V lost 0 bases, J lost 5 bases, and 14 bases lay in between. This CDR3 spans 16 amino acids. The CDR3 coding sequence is TGCGCCAGCAGCTTGGAAGGCCCCAGGGCGAATGAAAAACTGTTTTTT. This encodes CASSLEGPRANEKLFF.

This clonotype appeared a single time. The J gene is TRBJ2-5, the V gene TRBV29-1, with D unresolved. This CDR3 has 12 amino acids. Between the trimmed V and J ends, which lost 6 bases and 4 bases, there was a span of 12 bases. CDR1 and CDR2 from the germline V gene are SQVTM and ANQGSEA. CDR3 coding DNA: TGCAGCGTGGGTCGCTTTGGAGAGACCCAGTACTTC. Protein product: CSVGRFGETQYF.

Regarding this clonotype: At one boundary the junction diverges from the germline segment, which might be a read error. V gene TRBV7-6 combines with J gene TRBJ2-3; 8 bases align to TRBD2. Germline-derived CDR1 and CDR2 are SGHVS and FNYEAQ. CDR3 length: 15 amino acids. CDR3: CANSSRGAQTDTQYF. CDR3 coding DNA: TGTGCCAACAGCTCGCGGGGGGCGCAGACAGATACGCAGTATTTT.

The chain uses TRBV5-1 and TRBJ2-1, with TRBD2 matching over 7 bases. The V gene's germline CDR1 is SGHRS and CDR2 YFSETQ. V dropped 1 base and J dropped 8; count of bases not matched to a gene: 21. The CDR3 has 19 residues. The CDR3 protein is CASSLPVVHLAGASHEQFF. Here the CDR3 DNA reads TGCGCCAGCAGCTTGCCAGTGGTGCATTTGGCGGGAGCTTCCCATGAGCAGTTCTTC.

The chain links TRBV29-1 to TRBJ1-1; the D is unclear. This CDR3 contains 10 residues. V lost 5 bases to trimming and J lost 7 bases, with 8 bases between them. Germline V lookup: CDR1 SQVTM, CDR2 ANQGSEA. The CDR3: CSVYWNEAFF. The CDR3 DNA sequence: TGCAGCGTTTACTGGAATGAAGCTTTCTTT. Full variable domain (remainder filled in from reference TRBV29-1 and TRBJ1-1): SAVISQKPSRDICQRGTSLTIQCQVDSQVTMMFWYRQQPGQSLTLIATANQGSEATYESGFVIDKFPISRPNLTFSTLTVSNMSPEDSSIYLCSVYWNEAFFGQGTRLTVV.

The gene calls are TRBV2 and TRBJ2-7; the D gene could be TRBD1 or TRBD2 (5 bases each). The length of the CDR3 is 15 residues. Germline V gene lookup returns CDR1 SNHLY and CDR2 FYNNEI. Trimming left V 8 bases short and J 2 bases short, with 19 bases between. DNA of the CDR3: TGTGCCAGCGAAAGGGAGTCGGGACGACCCTACGAGCAGTACTTC. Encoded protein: CASERESGRPYEQYF. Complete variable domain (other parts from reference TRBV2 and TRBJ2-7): EPEVTQTPSHQVTQMGQEVILRCVPISNHLYFYWYRQILGQKVEFLVSFYNNEISEKSEIFDDQFSVERPDGSNFTLKIRSTKLEDSAMYFCASERESGRPYEQYFGPGTRLTVT.

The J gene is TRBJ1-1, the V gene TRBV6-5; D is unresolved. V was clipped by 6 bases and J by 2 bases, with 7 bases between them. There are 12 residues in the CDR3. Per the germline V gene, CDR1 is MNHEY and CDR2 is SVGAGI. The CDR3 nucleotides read TGTGCCAGCAGACTGACAAACACTGAAGCTTTCTTT. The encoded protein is CASRLTNTEAFF.

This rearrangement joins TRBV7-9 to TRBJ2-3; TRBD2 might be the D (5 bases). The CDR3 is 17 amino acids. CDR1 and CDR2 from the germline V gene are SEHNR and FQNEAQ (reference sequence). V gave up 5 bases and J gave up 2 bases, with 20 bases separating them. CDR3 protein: CASSPATDSLDTDTQYF. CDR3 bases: TGTGCCAGCAGCCCGGCGACGGACTCTCTCGACACAGATACGCAGTATTTT.

CDR3 nucleotide sequence: TGTGCCAGCATTGGATGGACTGAAGCTTTCTTT. Encoded protein: CASIGWTEAFF. This chain joins TRBV6-2 or TRBV6-3 and TRBJ1-1; D not resolved. This CDR3 has 11 amino acids. The V end lost 7 bases, the J end lost 5 bases, and 8 bases lay between the germline ends. The germline V gene encodes CDR1 MNHEY and CDR2 SVGEGT.

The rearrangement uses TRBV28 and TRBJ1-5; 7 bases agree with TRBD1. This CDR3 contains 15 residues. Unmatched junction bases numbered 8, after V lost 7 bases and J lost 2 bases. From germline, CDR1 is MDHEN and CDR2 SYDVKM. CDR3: CASIPKGTGNQPQHF. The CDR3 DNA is TGTGCCAGCATTCCCAAAGGGACAGGCAATCAGCCCCAGCATTTT.

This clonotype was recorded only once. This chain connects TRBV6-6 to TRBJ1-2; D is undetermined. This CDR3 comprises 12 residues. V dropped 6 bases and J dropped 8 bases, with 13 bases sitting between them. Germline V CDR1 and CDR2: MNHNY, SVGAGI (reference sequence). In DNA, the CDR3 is TGTGCCAGCAGCTCTGATCCGGAGGGCTACACCTTC. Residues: CASSSDPEGYTF.

This chain's CDR3 is CAWAAEDTQYF. The DNA of the CDR3 is TGTGCCTGGGCGGCAGAAGATACGCAGTATTTT. The rearrangement links TRBV30 to TRBJ2-3, with D uncertain. Germline V CDR1 and CDR2: GTSNPN, SVGIG (reference sequence). The CDR3 is 11 amino acids. Trimming left V 5 bases short and J 5 bases short, with 8 bases between.

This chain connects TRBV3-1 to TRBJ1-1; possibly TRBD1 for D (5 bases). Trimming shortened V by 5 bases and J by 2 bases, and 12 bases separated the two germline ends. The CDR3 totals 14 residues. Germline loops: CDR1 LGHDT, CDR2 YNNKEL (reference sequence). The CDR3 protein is CASSWGTGNTEAFF. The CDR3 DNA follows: TGTGCCAGCAGCTGGGGAACAGGAAACACTGAAGCTTTCTTT.

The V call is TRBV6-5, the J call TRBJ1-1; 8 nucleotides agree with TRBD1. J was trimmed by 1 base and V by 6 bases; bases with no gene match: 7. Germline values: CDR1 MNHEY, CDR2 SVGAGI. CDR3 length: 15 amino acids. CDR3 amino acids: CASSLYGTGNTEAFF. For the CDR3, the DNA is TGTGCCAGCAGCCTCTACGGGACAGGGAACACTGAAGCTTTCTTT.

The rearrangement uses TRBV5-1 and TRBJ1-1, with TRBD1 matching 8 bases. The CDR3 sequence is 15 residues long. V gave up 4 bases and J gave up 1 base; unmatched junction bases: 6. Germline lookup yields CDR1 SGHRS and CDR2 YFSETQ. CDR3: CASSPQQGANTEAFF. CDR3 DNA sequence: TGCGCCAGCAGCCCCCAGCAGGGGGCGAACACTGAAGCTTTCTTT.

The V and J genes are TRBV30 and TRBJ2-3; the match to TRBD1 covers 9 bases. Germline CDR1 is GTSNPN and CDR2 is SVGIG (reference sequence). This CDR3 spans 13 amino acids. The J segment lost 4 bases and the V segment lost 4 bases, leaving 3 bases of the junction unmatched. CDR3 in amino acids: CAWKWTGADTQYF. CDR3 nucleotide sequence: TGTGCCTGGAAATGGACAGGGGCAGATACGCAGTATTTT.

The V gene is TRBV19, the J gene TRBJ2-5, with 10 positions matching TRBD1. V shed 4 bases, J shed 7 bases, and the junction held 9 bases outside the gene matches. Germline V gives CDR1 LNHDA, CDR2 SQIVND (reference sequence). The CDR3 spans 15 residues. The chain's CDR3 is CASSTAGTGVPTQYF. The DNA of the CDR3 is TGTGCCAGTAGTACGGCCGGGACAGGGGTTCCGACCCAGTACTTC.

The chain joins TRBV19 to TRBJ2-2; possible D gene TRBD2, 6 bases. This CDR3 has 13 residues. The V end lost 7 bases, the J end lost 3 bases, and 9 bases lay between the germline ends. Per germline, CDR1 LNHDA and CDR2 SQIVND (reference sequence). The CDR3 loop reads CASNGGYTGELFF. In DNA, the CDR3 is TGTGCCAGTAATGGAGGGTACACCGGGGAGCTGTTTTTT.

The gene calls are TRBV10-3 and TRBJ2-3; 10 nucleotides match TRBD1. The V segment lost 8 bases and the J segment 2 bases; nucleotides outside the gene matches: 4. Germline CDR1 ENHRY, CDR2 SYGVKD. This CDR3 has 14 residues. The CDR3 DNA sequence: TGTGCCATCTCAGGGACAGGGGTCACAGATACGCAGTATTTT. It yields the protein CAISGTGVTDTQYF.

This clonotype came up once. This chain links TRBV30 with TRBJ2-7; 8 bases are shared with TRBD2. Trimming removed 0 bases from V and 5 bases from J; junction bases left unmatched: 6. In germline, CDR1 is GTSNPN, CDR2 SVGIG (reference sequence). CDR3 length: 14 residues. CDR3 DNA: TGTGCCTGGAGTGTATCAAGTAGCGGGAACGAGCAGTACTTC. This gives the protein CAWSVSSSGNEQYF.

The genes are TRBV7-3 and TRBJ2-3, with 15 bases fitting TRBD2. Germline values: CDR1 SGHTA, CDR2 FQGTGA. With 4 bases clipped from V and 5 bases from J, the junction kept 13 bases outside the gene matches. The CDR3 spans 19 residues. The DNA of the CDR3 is TGTGCCAGCAGCTCTACCGCTTCGGGACTAGCGGGAGGAAAAGATACGCAGTATTTT. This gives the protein CASSSTASGLAGGKDTQYF.

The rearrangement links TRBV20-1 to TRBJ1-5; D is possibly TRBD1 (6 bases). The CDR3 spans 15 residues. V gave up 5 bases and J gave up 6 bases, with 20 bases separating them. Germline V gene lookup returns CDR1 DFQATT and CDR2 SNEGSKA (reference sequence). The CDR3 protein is CSAPTGGRGGQPQHF. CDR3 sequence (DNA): TGCAGTGCTCCCACCGGGGGGCGCGGAGGTCAGCCCCAGCATTTT.

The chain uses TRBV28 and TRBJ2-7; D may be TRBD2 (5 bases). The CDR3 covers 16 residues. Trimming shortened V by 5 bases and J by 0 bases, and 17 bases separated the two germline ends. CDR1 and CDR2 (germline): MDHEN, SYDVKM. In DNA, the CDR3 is TGTGCCAGCAGTCCCCCCGGACTCCTGAGCTCCTACGAGCAGTACTTC. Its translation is CASSPPGLLSSYEQYF.